The clone carrying this T cell receptor beta chain has a single count. This record belongs to a study of metastatic and nonmetastatic thyroid tumors. The authors' processing: A distant-metastasis classifier for papillary thyroid cancer was built using CDR3 differences across clinicopathological groups. TCRdb re-processed the PCR reads through MiXCR. In this record, the V and J calls reflect TCRdb's handling and not the investigators' own analysis. The sample has around 50,000 clones, less than 25% seen once; the top ten hold roughly 3.8%. Germline V gives CDR1 MGHRA, CDR2 YSYEKL. Between the trimmed V and J ends, which lost 5 bases and 1 base, there was a span of 16 bases. The CDR3 has 16 residues. No patient had received any treatment before thyroid surgery.

The genes are TRBV4-1 and TRBJ2-3; no clear D. This TCR was sampled from a male donor with papillary thyroid cancer or a benign thyroid nodule (not recorded which). Some clones in this sample may be carry-over from other donors' samples. The sequenced material came from blood. The DNA for the CDR3 is TGCGCCAGCAGCGCTGGGCCGTTTGTTTGCACAGATACGCAGTATTTT. This encodes CASSAGPFVCTDTQYF.